This TCR beta chain was sequenced in a study of tumor and adjacent non-tumor tissue in lung cancer. General study results and limits: Normal lung showed higher cumulative top 100 clone frequency than tumor. Shorter survival was associated with higher TCR diversity in tumors. Significantly higher TCR diversity was found in tumor than normal lung.

The template was RNA from unsorted bulk tissue. TCRbeta libraries were built with three rounds of nested PCR, modified from ARM-PCR. One entry per CDR3 protein results from TCRdb running MiXCR on the multiplex PCR reads. The table has tens of thousands of distinct CDR3 sequences, 60% to 85% seen once; the top ten hold 10% to 15%. A remark on this clonotype: Its antigen is unidentified.

The clonotype was recovered from a woman aged 45-60 years with non-small cell lung cancer. Specimen: lung tumor tissue.

CDR3 DNA sequence: TGTGCCAGCAGCTCCTCGGACAGACAAGGGGCTGTGCAGTTCTTC. This sequence encodes CASSSSDRQGAVQFF. The V and J genes are TRBV13 and TRBJ2-1, with D perhaps TRBD1 (6 bases). There are 15 residues in the CDR3. Trimming left V 4 bases short and J 12 bases short, with 22 bases between. In germline, CDR1 is PRHDT, CDR2 FYEKMQ (reference sequence).